This T cell receptor beta chain emerged from a study of T cell responses to AZD1222 COVID-19 vaccine. Turning to this clone: Its matching antigen is unknown.

General study findings and limits: Every sample of the repertoires postdated the peak T cell response. Reportedly, nearly half the spike-specific TCRs target unmutated variant regions.

Trimming took 0 bases from V and 2 from J; bases not matched to a gene: 7. The germline CDR1 and CDR2 sequences are MNHEY and SMNVEV (reference sequence). The CDR3 is 16 residues long. The repertoire was sequenced with immunoSEQ multiplex PCR; TCRdb's copy has only in-frame clones and lacks some. The top ten hold 1.5% to 2% of the sample, which has about 180,000 clones, around 90% seen once. J is TRBJ2-7 and V is TRBV27; 7 bases fit TRBD2. The input for sequencing was peripheral blood, taken 28 days after the second AZD1222 dose. The clonotype originates from an adult who received the AZD1222 COVID-19 vaccine. The CDR3 loop reads CASSLSMASGAYEQYF. As DNA, the CDR3 is TGTGCCAGCAGTTTATCGATGGCTAGCGGCGCCTACGAGCAGTACTTC.